These 10 T cell receptor beta chains came from one sample sequenced in a study of radiation and T cells in renal cell carcinoma (dated by TCRdb to about 2020). The library came from the immunoSEQ multiplex PCR assay. The clones in this table, taken by TCRdb from immuneACCESS, are in-frame only. Not every clone is retained; where verified, under half of the shortfall comes from an unresolved V gene, and the cause of the rest is unknown. The sample includes about 49,000 clones, with approximately 83% observed a single time. Around 29% of the sample rests with the top ten. The time point label, as the study defines it: baseline pretreatment blood. Read against the paper, the sample's treatment or condition label means: 15 Gy SBRT to primary tumor, nephrectomy 4 weeks later. The sample was blood, taken from a patient whose treatment included radiotherapy and nephrectomy. The source is a woman aged 70-85 years with renal cell carcinoma.

This clone has a handful of counts. The J gene is TRBJ1-1, the V gene TRBV6-5; D gene ambiguous. V was trimmed by 5 bases and J by 3 bases, leaving 10 bases between them. The CDR3 consists of 13 residues. Germline CDR1 and CDR2: MNHEY and SVGAGI. The CDR3 sequence is CASSALVHTEAFF. The CDR3 DNA follows: TGTGCCAGCAGTGCCCTCGTTCACACTGAAGCTTTCTTT.

The chain couples TRBV19 to TRBJ2-1, with TRBD2 identical over 11 bases. Trimming at V came to 5 bases and at J to 4 bases, leaving 10 bases not matched to a gene. The germline V gene encodes CDR1 LNHDA and CDR2 SQIVND (reference sequence). The CDR3 is 17 residues long. The CDR3, as DNA: TGTGCCAGTAGTGTCTCCGGGACTAGCGGACTTTACAATGAGCAGTTCTTC. This codes for CASSVSGTSGLYNEQFF.

This clone was seen more than once but under ten times. The V call is TRBV4-1, the J call TRBJ2-4; TRBD2 agrees at 8 bases. The V segment lost 4 bases and the J segment 3 bases; nucleotides outside the gene matches: 8. From germline, CDR1 is MGHRA and CDR2 YSYEKL. This CDR3 contains 16 residues. The CDR3 region has the DNA TGCGCCAGCAGCCTCCCCGGGGGGGCCGGCAAAAACATTCAGTACTTC. It yields the protein CASSLPGGAGKNIQYF.

The chain links TRBV5-1 to TRBJ2-7; TRBD2 agrees at 7 bases. Trimming took 0 bases from V and 5 from J; bases not matched to a gene: 5. The CDR3 has 14 amino acids. Per the germline V gene, CDR1 is SGHRS and CDR2 is YFSETQ. The CDR3: CASSLGAGDDEQYF. The CDR3 nucleotides read TGCGCCAGCAGCTTGGGTGCGGGGGACGACGAGCAGTACTTC.

The CDR3 sequence: CASSLTGQPQHF. The CDR3, as DNA: TGTGCCAGCAGCTTAACAGGTCAGCCCCAGCATTTT. This rearrangement joins TRBV11-3 to TRBJ1-5; D possibly corresponds to TRBD1 (5 bases). Per germline, CDR1 SGHNT and CDR2 YENEEA. This CDR3 contains 12 residues. The ends were cut back, 2 bases at V and 6 bases at J, with 5 bases in the middle. Complete variable domain (other parts from reference TRBV11-3 and TRBJ1-5): EAGVVQSPRYKIIEKKQPVAFWCNPISGHNTLYWYLQNLGQGPELLIRYENEEAVDDSQLPKDRFSAERLKGVDSTLKIQPAELGDSAVYLCASSLTGQPQHFGDGTRLSIL.

The rearrangement uses TRBV9 and TRBJ2-5; 10 nucleotides agree with TRBD2. J was trimmed by 6 bases and V by 3 bases; bases with no gene match: 14. The CDR3 covers 17 residues. Germline CDR1 and CDR2: SGDLS and YYNGEE. The CDR3 DNA reads as TGTGCCAGCAGCGCCCACGATCTAGCGGGAGTGGGGCAGACCCAGTACTTC. This gives the protein CASSAHDLAGVGQTQYF.

CDR3 nucleotide sequence: TGTGCCGTACAAGCCGGAGGCGGGAGTAACAATGAGCAGTTCTTC. This codes for CAVQAGGGSNNEQFF. The J gene is TRBJ2-1, the V gene TRBV7-8; TRBD2 matches at 7 bases. V trimming: 11 bases; J trimming: 5 bases; junction bases outside the gene matches: 15. There are 15 residues in the CDR3. Germline lookup yields CDR1 SGHVS and CDR2 FQNEAQ.

The chain joins TRBV4-2 to TRBJ2-7; TRBD2 is a possible D gene (8 bases). This CDR3 is 18 amino acids long. Germline CDR1 reads LGHNA; CDR2 reads YNFKEQ. V lost 0 bases, J lost 0 bases, and 18 bases lay in between. Written as DNA, the CDR3 is TGTGCCAGCAGCCAAGATACCGGGACAGCGGGGGCCTCCTACGAGCAGTACTTC. Translation: CASSQDTGTAGASYEQYF.

The rearrangement links TRBV5-1 to TRBJ1-1; D perhaps matches TRBD1 (6 bases). The germline V gene has CDR1 SGHRS and CDR2 YFSETQ. Trimming took off 0 bases at V and 4 bases at J, with 7 bases between the two ends. This CDR3 spans 13 amino acids. CDR3 residues: CASSLDRVTEAFF. For the CDR3, the DNA is TGCGCCAGCAGCTTGGACAGGGTCACTGAAGCTTTCTTT.

The chain links TRBV18 to TRBJ2-7; TRBD2 matches at 10 bases. V gave up 3 bases and J gave up 4 bases; unmatched junction bases: 9. Germline assignment: CDR1 KGHSH and CDR2 LQKENI. The CDR3 length is 16 residues. The CDR3 DNA reads as TGTGCCAGCTCACCGTTAACCGGGACTAGCGTTTACGAGCAGTACTTC. This codes for CASSPLTGTSVYEQYF.